Each of the 5 T cell receptor beta chains below was sequenced from the same sample in a study of T cell responses to AZD1222 COVID-19 vaccine. Profiling relied on immunoSEQ multiplex PCR, and the TCRdb table lists in-frame clones only, not all of them. The sample carries 150,000 to 200,000 clones, around nine tenths recorded once. The specimen comprised peripheral blood, sampled on day 0 of AZD1222 vaccination. The receptors were sampled from an adult in good health.

This chain connects TRBV5-1 to TRBJ1-4; D unresolved. The length of the CDR3 is 13 residues. V lost 3 bases and J lost 4, with 7 bases in between. Germline loops: CDR1 SGHRS, CDR2 YFSETQ. CDR3 amino acids: CASSSLGNEKLFF. The CDR3 nucleotides are TGCGCCAGCAGCTCGCTCGGTAATGAAAAACTGTTTTTT.

The CDR3: CASSLVSGAPSNYGYTF. The CDR3 region has the DNA TGCGCCAGCAGCTTGGTTTCCGGGGCCCCCTCTAACTATGGCTACACCTTC. The chain uses TRBV5-1 and TRBJ1-2; tentatively, D is TRBD1 (5 bases). Germline V gene lookup returns CDR1 SGHRS and CDR2 YFSETQ. CDR3 length: 17 residues. V lost 0 bases and J lost 0, with 15 bases in between.

The rearrangement uses TRBV5-1 and TRBJ1-3, with TRBD1 as a possible D gene (6 bases). The V end was cut by 3 bases, the J end by 2 bases, with 12 bases between. This CDR3 has 15 amino acids. The germline CDR1 and CDR2 sequences are SGHRS and YFSETQ. CDR3 nucleotides: TGCGCCAGCAGCTCGGAAGGGACAACTGGAAACACCATATATTTT. It yields the protein CASSSEGTTGNTIYF.

The J gene is TRBJ1-1, the V gene TRBV19; tentatively, D is TRBD1 (5 bases). Germline CDR1 reads LNHDA; CDR2 reads SQIVND (reference sequence). The CDR3 runs 15 residues. The V gene lost 4 bases and the J gene lost 2 bases, with 14 bases spanning the gap. The CDR3 protein is CASSRGTGVNTEAFF. The CDR3, as DNA: TGTGCCAGTAGTAGGGGGACGGGAGTTAACACTGAAGCTTTCTTT.

The CDR3 DNA reads as TGTGCCAGCAGCTGGCTTACAACCGGGGAGCTGTTTTTT. Protein: CASSWLTTGELFF. The V gene is TRBV5-6, the J gene TRBJ2-2, with D uncertain. Germline V gives CDR1 SGHDT, CDR2 YYEEEE. This CDR3 has 13 amino acids. V shed 3 bases and J shed 5 bases, with 8 bases lying between them.